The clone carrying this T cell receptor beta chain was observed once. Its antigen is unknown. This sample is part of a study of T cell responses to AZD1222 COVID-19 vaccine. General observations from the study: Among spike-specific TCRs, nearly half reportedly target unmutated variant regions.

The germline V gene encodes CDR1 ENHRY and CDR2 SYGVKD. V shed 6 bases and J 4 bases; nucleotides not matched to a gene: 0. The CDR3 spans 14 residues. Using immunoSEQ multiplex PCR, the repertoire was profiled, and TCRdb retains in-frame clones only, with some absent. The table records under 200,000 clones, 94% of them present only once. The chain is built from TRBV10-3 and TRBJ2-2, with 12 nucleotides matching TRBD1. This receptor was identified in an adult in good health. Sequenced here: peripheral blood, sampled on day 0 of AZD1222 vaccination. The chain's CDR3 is CAIRGQGATGELFF. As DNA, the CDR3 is TGTGCCATCAGGGGACAGGGGGCCACCGGGGAGCTGTTTTTT.